Below are 11 T cell receptor beta chains sequenced from a single sample in a study of blood T cell repertoires in COVID-19 (dated by TCRdb to about 2020). The method was the immunoSEQ multiplex PCR assay. Entries here come from immuneACCESS through TCRdb and include only in-frame sequences with V and J called. Some clones fail to appear in such tables; in the studies checked, an unresolved V gene covers under half of the shortfall, and the cause of the remainder is unknown. The sample table holds roughly 80,000 clones, of which around nine tenths were seen once. The top ten clonotypes cover around 3% of the sample. The specimen was peripheral blood. These receptors originate from a woman over 75 with acute or convalescent COVID-19.

This sequence joins TRBV28 and TRBJ1-1, with TRBD1 identical over 8 bases. The V gene end was trimmed by 9 bases and the J gene end by 3 bases; junction bases not matched to a gene: 3. CDR3 size: 12 residues. Germline values: CDR1 MDHEN, CDR2 SYDVKM. The CDR3 bases are TGTGCCAGTTACAGGGGGTACACTGAAGCTTTCTTT. It translates to CASYRGYTEAFF.

V is TRBV2 and J is TRBJ1-5; 10 bases align to TRBD1. This CDR3 has 15 amino acids. Germline V gives CDR1 SNHLY, CDR2 FYNNEI. The trim removed 6 bases at V and 5 bases at J, leaving 7 bases unmatched. For the CDR3, the DNA is TGTGCCAGCAGAAAGACAGGGGGCTTGGATCAGCCCCAGCATTTT. Translating gives CASRKTGGLDQPQHF.

The chain links TRBV7-9 to TRBJ1-4, with 7 bases that match TRBD1. From germline, CDR1 is SEHNR and CDR2 FQNEAQ (reference sequence). V trimming: 2 bases; J trimming: 6 bases; junction bases outside the gene matches: 3. The CDR3 is made up of 14 amino acids. The CDR3 nucleotides read TGTGCCAGCAGCTTAAACAGGGGATATGAAAAACTGTTTTTT. As protein: CASSLNRGYEKLFF.

The V and J genes are TRBV7-3 and TRBJ2-1; D gene uncertain. The CDR3 consists of 15 residues. Germline V gene sequence: CDR1 SGHTA, CDR2 FQGTGA. Trimming shortened V by 5 bases and J by 0 bases, and 11 bases separated the two germline ends. The CDR3 nucleotides read TGTGCCAGCAGCCCGGGTCCAAGCTCCTACAATGAGCAGTTCTTC. Protein product: CASSPGPSSYNEQFF.

V usage is TRBV4-3 and J usage is TRBJ2-3; weak D call: TRBD1 (5 bases). V lost 0 bases to trimming and J lost 6 bases, with 16 bases between them. CDR3 length: 16 amino acids. CDR1 is LGHNA, CDR2 YSLEER, per germline. In nucleotides, the CDR3 is TGCGCCAGCAGCCAAGACCCGCAGGGCGAAATGGATACGCAGTATTTT. Its translation: CASSQDPQGEMDTQYF.

This clone came up once. The chain combines TRBV5-1 with TRBJ2-1, with a weak D call TRBD1 (5 bases). CDR1 and CDR2 (germline): SGHRS, YFSETQ. Deletions cut 3 bases from V and 6 bases from J, with 25 bases between. The CDR3 is 18 amino acids. The CDR3 sequence: CASSSGPTKGPRSNEQFF. CDR3 nucleotides: TGCGCCAGCAGCTCTGGGCCCACAAAGGGGCCGCGATCCAATGAGCAGTTCTTC.

The chain carries TRBV7-2 and TRBJ1-3; tentative D call: TRBD1 (6 bases). Trimming left V 10 bases short and J 4 bases short, with 20 bases between. Germline V gene data show CDR1 as SGHTA and CDR2 as FQGNSA. The length of the CDR3 is 15 residues. The CDR3 DNA follows: TGTGCCATCGGGCCCAGACAGGTGGGAGGAAACACCATATATTTT. It translates to CAIGPRQVGGNTIYF.

This rearrangement joins TRBV11-2 to TRBJ1-3; D unclear. V gave up 3 bases and J gave up 0 bases, with 18 bases separating them. CDR1 is SGHAT, CDR2 FQNNGV, per germline. The CDR3 extends over 18 amino acids. CDR3 residues: CASSFRKAGIFSGNTIYF. The CDR3 region has the DNA TGTGCCAGCAGCTTCAGAAAAGCCGGGATTTTCTCTGGAAACACCATATATTTT.

This clone was observed a handful of times. The rearrangement uses TRBV18 and TRBJ2-1, with TRBD2 matching 9 bases. V gave up 3 bases and J gave up 6 bases; unmatched junction bases: 9. The CDR3 has 16 amino acids. Germline-derived CDR1 and CDR2 are KGHSH and LQKENI. CDR3 protein: CASSPSTRGRANEQFF. The CDR3 coding sequence is TGTGCCAGCTCACCCTCCACGCGCGGGAGGGCCAATGAGCAGTTCTTC.

The chain uses TRBV7-9 and TRBJ1-1; maybe TRBD1 (5 bases). CDR1 is SEHNR, CDR2 FQNEAQ, per germline (reference sequence). V was clipped by 1 base and J by 4 bases, with 7 bases between them. This CDR3 is 13 amino acids long. DNA of the CDR3: TGTGCCAGCAGCTTAGTCCAGGGCACTGAAGCTTTCTTT. It codes for CASSLVQGTEAFF.

For the CDR3, the DNA is TGTGCCAGTCACGGGACAGACACAGATACGCAGTATTTT. Protein product: CASHGTDTDTQYF. V usage is TRBV6-5 and J usage is TRBJ2-3; 7 bases agree with TRBD1. The V gene's germline CDR1 is MNHEY and CDR2 SVGAGI. This CDR3 contains 13 residues. Trimming took 9 bases from V and 2 from J; bases not matched to a gene: 5.